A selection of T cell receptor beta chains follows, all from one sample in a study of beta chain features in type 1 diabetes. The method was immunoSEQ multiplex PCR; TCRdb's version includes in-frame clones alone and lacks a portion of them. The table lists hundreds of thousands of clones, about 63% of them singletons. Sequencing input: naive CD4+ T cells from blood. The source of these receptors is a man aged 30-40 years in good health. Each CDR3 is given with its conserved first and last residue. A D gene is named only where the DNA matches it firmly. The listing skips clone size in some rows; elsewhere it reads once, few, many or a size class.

CDR3nt: TGTGCCAGCACCCCGACCGCGGAGACCCAGTACTTC; CDR3aa: CASTPTAETQYF; d_gene: NA; abundance: few; j_gene: TRBJ2-5; v_gene: TRBV6-1
CDR3nt: TGTGCCAGCAGCCAAGGGAGGGCTTCTAGGCCCCTCCACTTT; CDR3aa: CASSQGRASRPLHF; d_gene: NA; abundance: NA; j_gene: TRBJ1-6; v_gene: TRBV7-8
CDR3nt: TGTGCCACCAGCAGAGTGCCGAGAATTAGCTCCTACAATGAGCAGTTCTTC; CDR3aa: CATSRVPRISSYNEQFF; d_gene: NA; abundance: NA; j_gene: TRBJ2-1; v_gene: TRBV15
CDR3nt: TGTGCCACACACGGACCGAGCTCCTATAATTCACCCCTCCACTTT; CDR3aa: CATHGPSSYNSPLHF; d_gene: NA; abundance: NA; j_gene: TRBJ1-6; v_gene: TRBV28
CDR3nt: TGCAGCGTTGAAGGGGGACAGGCAAACTATGGCTACACCTTC; CDR3aa: CSVEGGQANYGYTF; d_gene: TRBD1; abundance: NA; j_gene: TRBJ1-2; v_gene: TRBV29-1
CDR3nt: TGCGCCAGCAGCCGGGGTAACTATGGCTACACCTTC; CDR3aa: CASSRGNYGYTF; d_gene: NA; abundance: NA; j_gene: TRBJ1-2; v_gene: TRBV4-1
CDR3nt: TGTGCCTGGCAACAGGGGGCAGGGTACGAGCAGTACTTC; CDR3aa: CAWQQGAGYEQYF; d_gene: TRBD1; abundance: NA; j_gene: TRBJ2-7; v_gene: TRBV30
CDR3nt: TGTGCCAGCAGCTTAGAGTACGGCCTGGGAAGGAACACCGGGGAGCTGTTTTTT; CDR3aa: CASSLEYGLGRNTGELFF; d_gene: NA; abundance: NA; j_gene: TRBJ2-2; v_gene: TRBV11-3
CDR3nt: TGTGCCATCAGTGGCTCAGGATGGGACTATGGCTACACCTTC; CDR3aa: CAISGSGWDYGYTF; d_gene: NA; abundance: NA; j_gene: TRBJ1-2; v_gene: TRBV10-3
CDR3nt: TGCAGCGCAGGACAGAGTAACTATGGCTACACCTTC; CDR3aa: CSAGQSNYGYTF; d_gene: NA; abundance: NA; j_gene: TRBJ1-2; v_gene: TRBV29-1
CDR3nt: TGCAGCGCTCACCAGGGGGTCGGCGAGCAGTACTTC; CDR3aa: CSAHQGVGEQYF; d_gene: TRBD1; abundance: NA; j_gene: TRBJ2-7; v_gene: TRBV29-1
CDR3nt: TGTGCCTGGAGTGGGGGCCATAGTTTAAATGAGCAGTTCTTC; CDR3aa: CAWSGGHSLNEQFF; d_gene: NA; abundance: NA; j_gene: TRBJ2-1; v_gene: TRBV30
CDR3nt: TGCAGCGCGACTAGCGGGGGTACCTACAATGAGCAGTTCTTC; CDR3aa: CSATSGGTYNEQFF; d_gene: TRBD2; abundance: NA; j_gene: TRBJ2-1; v_gene: TRBV29-1
CDR3nt: TGTGCCAGCAGCTTAGGTTTCCGGGAGACCCAGTACTTC; CDR3aa: CASSLGFRETQYF; d_gene: NA; abundance: few; j_gene: TRBJ2-5; v_gene: TRBV7-7
CDR3nt: TGCAGTGCTGATGGGACCACTGAAGCTTTCTTT; CDR3aa: CSADGTTEAFF; d_gene: NA; abundance: once; j_gene: TRBJ1-1; v_gene: TRBV20-1
CDR3nt: TGTGCCTGGGGACTAGAGGGAGCAGATACGCAGTATTTT; CDR3aa: CAWGLEGADTQYF; d_gene: TRBD2; abundance: NA; j_gene: TRBJ2-3; v_gene: TRBV30
CDR3nt: TGTGCCACCACCAGGGATAGCGGGGGACTGAACAATGAGCAGTTCTTC; CDR3aa: CATTRDSGGLNNEQFF; d_gene: TRBD2; abundance: NA; j_gene: TRBJ2-1; v_gene: TRBV15
CDR3nt: TGCGCCAGCAGCCAAGATCGGGGCTCTGGGGCCAACGTCCTGACTTTC; CDR3aa: CASSQDRGSGANVLTF; d_gene: NA; abundance: NA; j_gene: TRBJ2-6; v_gene: TRBV4-1
CDR3nt: TGCAGCGTGTCGGGACAGGGGATATACGAGCAGTACTTC; CDR3aa: CSVSGQGIYEQYF; d_gene: TRBD1; abundance: NA; j_gene: TRBJ2-7; v_gene: TRBV29-1
CDR3nt: TGCAGCCTTACCGGGACGGCTAGCACAGATACGCAGTATTTT; CDR3aa: CSLTGTASTDTQYF; d_gene: NA; abundance: few; j_gene: TRBJ2-3; v_gene: TRBV29-1
CDR3nt: TGTGCCAGCAGCCAGGGGGCGTTGATACCGACAGATACGCAGTATTTT; CDR3aa: CASSQGALIPTDTQYF; d_gene: TRBD1; abundance: NA; j_gene: TRBJ2-3; v_gene: TRBV5-4
CDR3nt: TGTGCCAGCAGCTCGGGGGTGAACACTGAAGCTTTCTTT; CDR3aa: CASSSGVNTEAFF; d_gene: NA; abundance: NA; j_gene: TRBJ1-1; v_gene: TRBV7-9